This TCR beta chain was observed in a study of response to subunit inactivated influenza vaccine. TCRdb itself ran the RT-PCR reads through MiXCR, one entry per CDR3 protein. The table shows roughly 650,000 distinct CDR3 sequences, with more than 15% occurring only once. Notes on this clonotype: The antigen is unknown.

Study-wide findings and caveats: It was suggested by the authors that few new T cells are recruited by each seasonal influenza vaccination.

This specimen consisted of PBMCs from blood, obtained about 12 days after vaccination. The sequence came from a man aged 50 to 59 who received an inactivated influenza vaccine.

The CDR3 DNA reads TGCGCCAGCAGCCCGGACGGTGCAACTAATGAAAAACTGTTTTTT. It translates to CASSPDGATNEKLFF. The chain links TRBV5-1 to TRBJ1-4; D not certain. Between the trimmed V and J ends, which lost 4 bases and 0 bases, there was a span of 10 bases. Per germline, CDR1 SGHRS and CDR2 YFSETQ. CDR3 length equals 15 residues. Looking up the rest from reference TRBV5-1 and TRBJ1-4 gives the full variable domain: KAGVTQTPRYLIKTRGQQVTLSCSPISGHRSVSWYQQTPGQGLQFLFEYFSETQRNKGNFPGRFSGRQFSNSRSEMNVSTLELGDSALYLCASSPDGATNEKLFFGSGTQLSVL.